This is a list of T cell receptor beta chains from one sample in a study of blood T cell repertoires in COVID-19. TCRdb's copy holds only in-frame clones and misses some; the assay was immunoSEQ multiplex PCR. Of around 310,000 clones in the sample, 90% were seen once. Sequencing was performed on peripheral blood. The origin of the receptors is a woman in her 40s with COVID-19, enrolled during active disease. The conserved cysteine and the conserved F or W are not part of the CDR3 here. Clone size is given for some rows only: seen once, a few or many times, or a class if the clone is expanded.

cdr3_aa: ASGQTGLANYGYT
v_call: TRBV27
clone_size: .

cdr3_aa: SVDTGTGGGNTIY
v_call: TRBV29-1
clone_size: .

cdr3_aa: ASTSLREKLF
v_call: TRBV12-3/TRBV12-4
clone_size: .

cdr3_aa: ASKPTLTSGMSYEQY
v_call: TRBV2
clone_size: .

cdr3_aa: ASSQTRGLSEQY
v_call: TRBV4-3
clone_size: .

cdr3_aa: ASSLETVAYGYT
v_call: TRBV7-2
clone_size: .

cdr3_aa: ASSQVAVRDTQY
v_call: TRBV4-3
clone_size: .

cdr3_aa: ASSFGQAGGNTIY
v_call: TRBV5-1
clone_size: .

cdr3_aa: ASSLGGGKGSPLH
v_call: TRBV5-4
clone_size: .

cdr3_aa: ASSSLAGTSYEQY
v_call: TRBV5-4
clone_size: .

cdr3_aa: ASSPGGGLNTEAF
v_call: TRBV6-5
clone_size: once

cdr3_aa: AISDSGADYGYT
v_call: TRBV10-3
clone_size: .

cdr3_aa: ASSQPGLLKNSPLH
v_call: TRBV3-1/TRBV3-2
clone_size: .

cdr3_aa: ASSRTSGGETQY
v_call: TRBV5-1
clone_size: once

cdr3_aa: ASSLGTDEKLF
v_call: TRBV7-9
clone_size: .

cdr3_aa: ASSLVDRVDPLH
v_call: TRBV7-8
clone_size: .

cdr3_aa: ASSPGQAGSNEQF
v_call: TRBV11-2
clone_size: .

cdr3_aa: SASRPQGPTYGYT
v_call: TRBV20-1
clone_size: .

cdr3_aa: ASRRDRGFHYEQY
v_call: TRBV7-9
clone_size: .

cdr3_aa: ASSQDQQGREKLF
v_call: TRBV4-2
clone_size: .

cdr3_aa: AWSRDRTYGYT
v_call: TRBV30
clone_size: few

cdr3_aa: ASSPRGQVNTGELF
v_call: TRBV19
clone_size: .

cdr3_aa: ASSPTGGRSEAF
v_call: TRBV7-9
clone_size: .

cdr3_aa: AISESAQSTDTQY
v_call: TRBV10-3
clone_size: .

cdr3_aa: ASSHDRGLAGNTGELF
v_call: TRBV5-6
clone_size: .

cdr3_aa: ASSQGQGSYEQY
v_call: TRBV7-6
clone_size: .

cdr3_aa: ASSRLGDRGLTDQPQH
v_call: TRBV27
clone_size: .

cdr3_aa: ASRSPTTDTQY
v_call: TRBV27
clone_size: .

cdr3_aa: ASSLRGIVPGELF
v_call: TRBV11-2
clone_size: .

cdr3_aa: ASRSPTGQAFYGYT
v_call: TRBV28
clone_size: .

cdr3_aa: ASSPSGGDNEQF
v_call: TRBV4-2
clone_size: once

cdr3_aa: ASSHLPGQGAPREQY
v_call: TRBV6-2/TRBV6-3
clone_size: .

cdr3_aa: AISEGAANTGELF
v_call: TRBV10-3
clone_size: .

cdr3_aa: ASSFRQGDSGELF
v_call: TRBV7-9
clone_size: .

cdr3_aa: ASSHLHLAGGPHTQY
v_call: TRBV3-1/TRBV3-2
clone_size: .

cdr3_aa: ASSSTHGVFYEQY
v_call: TRBV5-4
clone_size: .

cdr3_aa: ASSQDLGLNYGYT
v_call: TRBV4-3
clone_size: .

cdr3_aa: ASSYPQGALSGELF
v_call: TRBV6-6
clone_size: few

cdr3_aa: ASSSYTGDANSPLH
v_call: TRBV27
clone_size: .

cdr3_aa: ASSRTETGYT
v_call: TRBV19
clone_size: .

cdr3_aa: ASSVDRGGRGYT
v_call: TRBV9
clone_size: .

cdr3_aa: AWSVGPRETQY
v_call: TRBV30
clone_size: .

cdr3_aa: ASSDSPVNGTGGNIQY
v_call: TRBV25-1
clone_size: .

cdr3_aa: ASSGTSANTGELF
v_call: TRBV9
clone_size: .

cdr3_aa: ASSALDRRAGNTIY
v_call: TRBV9
clone_size: .

cdr3_aa: ASSSRGTEAF
v_call: TRBV5-1
clone_size: .

cdr3_aa: ASSTLTGFNYGYT
v_call: TRBV21-1
clone_size: .

cdr3_aa: ASSPNSGTGGGGYT
v_call: TRBV3-1/TRBV3-2
clone_size: .

cdr3_aa: AISEFSGDPYEQY
v_call: TRBV10-3
clone_size: .

cdr3_aa: ASTTKAQHGAGWYNEQF
v_call: TRBV21-1
clone_size: .

cdr3_aa: ASRKDSLYGYT
v_call: TRBV12-3/TRBV12-4
clone_size: .

cdr3_aa: ASIKEGTGGFGELF
v_call: TRBV5-6
clone_size: .

cdr3_aa: SVERQQETQY
v_call: TRBV29-1
clone_size: .

cdr3_aa: AWGPRGGNTEAF
v_call: TRBV30
clone_size: once

cdr3_aa: ASSLQGAGSPLH
v_call: TRBV5-6
clone_size: .

cdr3_aa: ASSPEGNEQY
v_call: TRBV18
clone_size: few

cdr3_aa: ASSQDASVDTQY
v_call: TRBV4-2
clone_size: .

cdr3_aa: ASSFTPGSSNEKLF
v_call: TRBV4-2
clone_size: .

cdr3_aa: ASSDSPRYGYT
v_call: TRBV5-5
clone_size: .

cdr3_aa: ASSPGQPQH
v_call: TRBV28
clone_size: .